This T cell receptor (beta chain) was identified during a study of OX40 agonist ivuxolimab in advanced cancers. Here immunoSEQ multiplex PCR was the method, and the copy in TCRdb shows in-frame clones only, minus some. The sample has about 40,000 clones; 86% are singletons. V lost 5 bases and J lost 5, with 12 bases in between. Germline loops: CDR1 GTSNPN, CDR2 SVGIG (reference sequence). This CDR3 contains 13 residues. The chain has TRBV30 and TRBJ2-2; D is possibly TRBD2 (5 bases). Sequenced material: CD4+ or CD8+ T cells sorted from blood, taken in a trial of the OX40 agonist ivuxolimab. The receptor comes from an adult with an advanced solid tumor such as melanoma, head and neck, liver or kidney cancer. CDR3 sequence (DNA): TGTGCCTGGCTGGTTGAGCGGACCGGGGAGCTGTTTTTT. This gives the protein CAWLVERTGELFF.